The clone carrying this TCR beta chain was found once. The sample originates from a study of blood T cell repertoires in COVID-19. Study-wide context: The study drew acute and convalescent COVID-19 samples from the United States, Italy and Spain. The cDNA or gDNA used as material had been derived from T cells, B-cell-depleted T cells, or PBMCs.

Authors' methods: Reference gene primer amplification gave nucleated cell count estimates. Some clones are missing from TCRdb's copy, which holds only in-frame ones; the method was immunoSEQ multiplex PCR. The V and J calls and clone size come from that table; D and trimming were worked out from the DNA. Of under 300,000 clones in the sample, about 81% were seen once. This sequence originates from a human donor with COVID-19, enrolled during active disease. The donor label of this sample is uncertain. The source material was peripheral blood.

The CDR3 bases are TGCGCCAGCAGCCTCGGACAGGGCATCATATCCACCGGGGAGCTGTTTTTT. This codes for CASSLGQGIISTGELFF. The chain uses TRBV4-3 and TRBJ2-2, with 8 bases lining up with TRBD1. The junction had 11 bases not matched to a gene; V was cut back by 4 bases and J by 4 bases. The germline CDR1 and CDR2 sequences are LGHNA and YSLEER. This CDR3 is 17 amino acids long.